The sequence of this TCR beta chain was determined in a study of CD8 T cells in Susac syndrome. From blood CD8+ and CD4+ T cells, the TCR beta chain was sequenced. Controls comprised healthy donors matched for age and sex. The authors negatively isolated CD8+ and CD4+ T cells and FACS-enriched TEMRA cells. RNA, at about 0.5 to 1 ug, was reverse transcribed with random hexamers. Amplification of TCR beta CDR3 across 54 Vbeta and 13 Jbeta was performed with immunoSEQ multiplex PCR. TCRdb re-called the immunoSEQ multiplex PCR reads through MiXCR, storing one row per CDR3 protein. The repertoire holds approximately 170,000 distinct CDR3 sequences, with approximately 90% as singletons. Sequencing was carried out using CD4+ T cells from PBMCs. The sequence came from a human donor in good health.

In DNA, the CDR3 is TGTGCCAGCAGCTTGGGACTAGCGGGAGGAGATACGCAGTATTTT. Its translation is CASSLGLAGGDTQYF. V and J are TRBV5-6 and TRBJ2-3; 13 bases agree with TRBD2. After removal of 0 bases from V and 5 bases from J, the junction contained 0 bases not matched to a gene. CDR3 length: 15 amino acids. Looked up from germline, CDR1 is SGHDT and CDR2 is YYEEEE.